The T cell receptor beta chain under discussion was sequenced for a study of cytomegalovirus exposure and HLA in healthy donors. Turning to the study itself: HLA-typed donors were the source of about 90 million unique TCRs held in an early data release. Study-wide results and caveats: The majority of CMV-associated TCR beta chains were reported as apparently HLA-restricted in a later analysis. High sensitivity and specificity were reportedly achieved when the classifier diagnosed cytomegalovirus status.

This clone has just a few counts. Its antigen is undetermined. CDR1 and CDR2 from the germline V gene are LGHNA and YSLEER. This CDR3 is 14 amino acids long. The PCR was carried out with 60 Vbeta primers and 13 Jbeta primers. In the authors' methods: Among the unique TCR beta chains that a later analysis counted, roughly 80 million in all, roughly 11 million were shared. Profiled with immunoSEQ multiplex PCR; TCRdb holds only in-frame clones, not every one. For V, J and clone size, that table is used; D and trimming come from the DNA. The sample yields 70,000 to 85,000 clones, less than 80% seen once. Sequenced input: PBMCs. The source is a man between 35 and 55 years old in good health and CMV-seropositive. The chain is built from TRBV4-3 and TRBJ2-5, with D maybe TRBD2 (6 bases). Gene TRBJ2-7 matches the end of the DNA better, so the J call may be wrong. The CDR3 loop reads CASSQEKGGYEQYF. The CDR3 region has the DNA TGCGCCAGCAGCCAAGAAAAAGGAGGGTACGAGCAGTACTTC.